Each of the 18 T cell receptor beta chains below was sequenced from the same sample in a study of blood T cell repertoires in COVID-19. Method: immunoSEQ multiplex PCR; TCRdb's copy keeps in-frame clones and lacks some. The table records some 200,000 clones, about 92% of them present only once. The specimen sequenced was peripheral blood. All receptors derive from a man aged 25 to 40 with acute or convalescent COVID-19.

This clone came up once. This chain connects TRBV28 to TRBJ2-4, with D perhaps matching TRBD1 (6 bases). Germline lookup yields CDR1 MDHEN and CDR2 SYDVKM. V lost 1 base, J lost 0 bases, and 19 bases lay in between. The length of the CDR3 is 19 residues. CDR3 region: CASSLSTGSLMLAKNIQYF. As DNA, the CDR3 is TGTGCCAGCAGTTTATCTACAGGGTCACTTATGCTAGCCAAAAACATTCAGTACTTC.

V gene TRBV9 combines with J gene TRBJ1-1; 7 bases match TRBD1. V was pared by 4 bases and J by 0 bases, with 9 bases of the junction left unmatched. CDR1 is SGDLS, CDR2 YYNGEE, per germline. This CDR3 is 16 amino acids long. The CDR3 is CASSTGQVPMNTEAFF. DNA of the CDR3: TGTGCCAGCAGCACCGGACAGGTTCCGATGAACACTGAAGCTTTCTTT.

This chain uses TRBV4-1 with TRBJ2-1; possibly TRBD2 for D (6 bases). CDR1 is MGHRA, CDR2 YSYEKL, per germline. Trimming stripped 2 bases from V and 7 bases from J, with 21 bases between. The CDR3 is 17 amino acids. CDR3 region: CASSQRTDYRPMNEQFF. The CDR3 DNA reads TGCGCCAGCAGCCAAAGGACGGACTACCGGCCAATGAATGAGCAGTTCTTC.

The chain couples TRBV10-3 to TRBJ2-2; 8 bases are a match to TRBD1. The germline V gene encodes CDR1 ENHRY and CDR2 SYGVKD. This CDR3 spans 13 amino acids. Unmatched junction bases numbered 4, after V lost 9 bases and J lost 4 bases. CDR3 sequence: CAIWTGSTGELFF. The CDR3 bases are TGTGCCATTTGGACAGGGAGCACCGGGGAGCTGTTTTTT.

The rearrangement links TRBV28 to TRBJ1-6; a possible D gene is TRBD1 (6 bases). This CDR3 comprises 16 residues. CDR1 and CDR2 from the germline V gene are MDHEN and SYDVKM. V gave up 7 bases and J gave up 6 bases, with 19 bases separating them. CDR3 sequence (DNA): TGTGCCAGCACCAAACTACAGGGTACCCTTAATTCACCCCTCCACTTT. Its translation: CASTKLQGTLNSPLHF.

Here the CDR3 reads CASSNGLAGGHTQYF. The DNA of the CDR3 is TGTGCCAGCAGTAATGGACTAGCGGGGGGGCATACGCAGTATTTT. The genes are TRBV6-5 and TRBJ2-3, with 15 nucleotides matching TRBD2. Germline CDR1 and CDR2: MNHEY and SVGAGI. The CDR3 has 15 residues. V trimming: 5 bases; J trimming: 7 bases; junction bases outside the gene matches: 4.

The chain uses TRBV11-1 and TRBJ1-6; TRBD1 matches at 9 bases. The germline CDR1 and CDR2 sequences are SGHAT and FQDESV (reference sequence). Losses at the gene ends were 5 bases for V and 7 bases for J; bases not matched to a gene: 9. The CDR3 totals 16 residues. CDR3 region: CASSSIAGTGNSPLHF. The CDR3 DNA reads TGTGCCAGCAGCAGTATTGCCGGGACAGGGAATTCACCCCTCCACTTT. The full variable domain, completed using reference TRBV11-1 and TRBJ1-6, is EAEVAQSPRYKITEKSQAVAFWCDPISGHATLYWYRQILGQGPELLVQFQDESVVDDSQLPKDRFSAERLKGVDSTLKIQPAELGDSAMYLCASSSIAGTGNSPLHFGNGTRLTVT.

V is TRBV5-3 and J is TRBJ2-1, with D maybe TRBD2 (5 bases). TRBV5-3 is noted as an ORF with a role that remains uncertain. The CDR3 loop spans 10 amino acids. Written as DNA, the CDR3 is TGTGTCCCGACTAACAATGAGCAGTTCTTC. Translated, it gives CVPTNNEQFF.

This clone was recorded at least ten times. The chain combines TRBV28 with TRBJ2-7; weak D call: TRBD1 (5 bases). The germline V gene encodes CDR1 MDHEN and CDR2 SYDVKM. V shed 5 bases and J shed 2 bases, with 13 bases lying between them. The CDR3 covers 14 residues. For the CDR3, the DNA is TGTGCCAGCAGTAATCAAGGGGTCCCCTACGAGCAGTACTTC. This encodes CASSNQGVPYEQYF. The full variable domain, with the rest looked up from reference TRBV28 and TRBJ2-7, is DVKVTQSSRYLVKRTGEKVFLECVQDMDHENMFWYRQDPGLGLRLIYFSYDVKMKEKGDIPEGYSVSREKKERFSLILESASTNQTSMYLCASSNQGVPYEQYFGPGTRLTVT.

The CDR3: CASSPVRTEAFF. The CDR3 region has the DNA TGTGCCAGCAGCCCCGTCAGGACAGAAGCTTTCTTT. The chain links TRBV11-2 to TRBJ1-1, with D tentatively TRBD1 (5 bases). With 5 bases removed from V and 8 bases from J, the gap between germline ends came to 12 bases. Germline loops: CDR1 SGHAT, CDR2 FQNNGV. The CDR3 is made up of 12 amino acids.

This chain joins TRBV30 and TRBJ1-4; 11 bases are a match to TRBD1. The CDR3 runs to 19 residues. Germline CDR1 GTSNPN, CDR2 SVGIG (reference sequence). Unmatched junction bases numbered 15, after V lost 1 base and J lost 5 bases. CDR3 in DNA: TGTGCCTGGAGTGGGCTAACCGGGACAGGGGGTGGGACGAATGAAAAACTGTTTTTT. Encoded protein: CAWSGLTGTGGGTNEKLFF.

V and J are TRBV4-1 and TRBJ2-1, with D perhaps matching TRBD2 (7 bases). Germline V gives CDR1 MGHRA, CDR2 YSYEKL. The length of the CDR3 is 16 residues. Trimming shortened V by 4 bases and J by 7 bases, and 20 bases separated the two germline ends. The CDR3 protein is CASSPLGGGSLNEQFF. The CDR3 DNA is TGCGCCAGCAGCCCCTTGGGAGGGGGGAGTTTGAATGAGCAGTTCTTC.

The rearrangement links TRBV18 to TRBJ2-3; the D is unclear. The germline gives CDR1 KGHSH, CDR2 LQKENI. The CDR3 sequence is 12 residues long. The V and J ends lost 0 bases and 9 bases respectively, with 7 bases between them. The CDR3 loop is CASSPPSHTQYF. The CDR3, as DNA: TGTGCCAGCTCACCACCGAGCCACACGCAGTATTTT.

V usage is TRBV10-1 and J usage is TRBJ1-6, with unresolved D. Trimming pared 4 bases from V and 4 bases from J, leaving 11 bases between. The germline CDR1 and CDR2 sequences are WNHNN and SYGVQD (reference sequence). CDR3 size: 15 residues. The CDR3 loop reads CASSGRASYNSPLHF. The DNA of the CDR3 is TGCGCCAGCAGTGGGAGGGCCTCTTATAATTCACCCCTCCACTTT.

The chain has TRBV29-1 and TRBJ2-5; possibly TRBD1 for D (6 bases). The CDR3 runs 12 residues. Between the trimmed V and J ends, which lost 3 bases and 3 bases, there was a span of 8 bases. Per the germline V gene, CDR1 is SQVTM and CDR2 is ANQGSEA. The CDR3 region has the DNA TGCAGCGTTGACAGGGGTGAAGAGACCCAGTACTTC. Encoded protein: CSVDRGEETQYF.

The V and J genes are TRBV29-1 and TRBJ1-1; TRBD1 is a possible D gene (5 bases). The CDR3 has 12 residues. Trimming took 5 bases from V and 0 from J, leaving 7 bases between them. Germline V CDR1 and CDR2: SQVTM, ANQGSEA. The CDR3, as DNA: TGCAGCGTTAGACAGCTGAACACTGAAGCTTTCTTT. It yields the protein CSVRQLNTEAFF.

The V gene is TRBV7-2, the J gene TRBJ2-6, with 10 bases identical to TRBD1. From germline, CDR1 is SGHTA and CDR2 FQGNSA. The CDR3 loop spans 17 amino acids. V lost 5 bases and J lost 2; bases outside the gene matches: 6. The CDR3 protein is CASSAPGQGTGANVLTF. In DNA, the CDR3 is TGTGCCAGCAGCGCCCCGGGACAGGGGACTGGGGCCAACGTCCTGACTTTC.

This chain uses TRBV6-5 with TRBJ2-3, with D tentatively TRBD2 (6 bases). Germline values: CDR1 MNHEY, CDR2 SVGAGI. The length of the CDR3 is 14 residues. V gave up 8 bases and J gave up 2 bases, with 14 bases separating them. The CDR3 region is CASGLASDTDTQYF. In nucleotides, the CDR3 is TGTGCCAGCGGTTTAGCTAGCGACACAGATACGCAGTATTTT.